This T cell receptor beta chain emerged from a study of immune cell composition in non-small cell lung cancer. Study-wide results and caveats: Squamous carcinomas (about 75%) more often had tumour-associated clones >0.5% than adenocarcinomas (around 33%).

Profiled with immunoSEQ multiplex PCR; TCRdb holds only in-frame clones, not every one. The table has 2,100 or so clones, 65% to 85% seen once. About this clone itself: The antigen is undetermined.

Normal lung was taken at the farthest possible site, at least 3 cm from tumour. V lost 3 bases to trimming and J lost 4 bases; unmatched junction nucleotides: 6. CDR1 is SGDLS and CDR2 is YYNGEE in the germline V gene. This CDR3 is built from 14 residues. This sequence originates from a human donor with non-small cell lung cancer. Material for sequencing was non-adjacent lung tissue. The chain links TRBV9 to TRBJ1-2; 7 bases line up with TRBD1. This CDR3 reads CASSATGAGYGYTF. In nucleotides, the CDR3 is TGTGCCAGCAGCGCAACAGGGGCCGGCTATGGCTACACCTTC.